This TCR beta chain was identified in a study of beta chain features in type 1 diabetes. Study in general: Healthy donors resembled patients in age, gender and cell yields.

This clone was counted ten times or more. The antigen is undetermined. Possible read error: a much larger clone is one base away. The sample has other DNA sequences that encode this CDR3 too. Sorted populations all had greater than 95% purity. Regarding the study as a whole: Among patients with Type 1 diabetes, TCRB CDR3s were moderately but significantly shorter in every one of the four CD4+ subsets. Highly expressing activated T cells could be over-counted with a cDNA template.

This CDR3 has 13 residues. The V end was cut by 1 base, the J end by 4 bases, with 6 bases between. From germline, CDR1 is SGHTA and CDR2 FQGNSA. Isolated RNA was reverse transcribed in full, so expressed TCRB transcripts were sequenced. Method: immunoSEQ multiplex PCR; TCRdb's copy keeps in-frame clones and lacks some. Here the sample spans roughly 300,000 clones, around 15% being singletons. The rearrangement uses TRBV7-2 and TRBJ2-3, with D perhaps matching TRBD1 or TRBD2 (5 bases each). The sequence was collected from a man between 25 and 39 years old in good health. Sequencing used central memory CD4+ T cells from blood. The CDR3 reads CASSLGGSDTQYF. CDR3 sequence (DNA): TGTGCCAGCAGCTTAGGGGGGTCAGATACGCAGTATTTT.